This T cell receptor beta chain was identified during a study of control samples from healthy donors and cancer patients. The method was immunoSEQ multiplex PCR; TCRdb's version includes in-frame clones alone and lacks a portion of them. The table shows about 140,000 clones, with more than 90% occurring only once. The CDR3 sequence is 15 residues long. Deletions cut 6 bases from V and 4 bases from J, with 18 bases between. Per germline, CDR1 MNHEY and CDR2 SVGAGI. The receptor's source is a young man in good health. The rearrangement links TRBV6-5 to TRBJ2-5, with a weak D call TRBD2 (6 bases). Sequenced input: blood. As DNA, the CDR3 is TGTGCCAGCAGCCCCCGGAGGGTCGGTGGAGAGACCCAGTACTTC. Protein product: CASSPRRVGGETQYF.